These 26 T cell receptor beta chains share one sample of origin, sequenced in a study of T cell responses to AZD1222 COVID-19 vaccine. TCRdb's copy holds only in-frame clones and misses some; the assay was immunoSEQ multiplex PCR. The sample has tens of thousands of clones, 80% to 90% seen once. The source material was peripheral blood, sampled on day 0 of AZD1222 vaccination. These receptors all stem from an adult in good health.

The chain employs TRBV5-1 and TRBJ2-3, with 13 nucleotides matching TRBD2. The CDR3 runs 16 residues. The V gene end was trimmed by 4 bases and the J gene end by 4 bases; junction bases not matched to a gene: 6. CDR1 SGHRS and CDR2 YFSETQ come from the germline V gene. The CDR3 protein is CASSTATSGGADTQYF. Written as DNA, the CDR3 is TGCGCCAGCAGCACCGCCACTAGCGGGGGGGCAGATACGCAGTATTTT.

The CDR3 sequence is CAWRQGGAEAFF. For the CDR3, the DNA is TGTGCCTGGAGGCAAGGGGGGGCTGAAGCTTTCTTT. This rearrangement joins TRBV30 to TRBJ1-1; D is perhaps TRBD1 (6 bases). V lost 3 bases and J lost 6, with 11 bases in between. Germline CDR1 reads GTSNPN; CDR2 reads SVGIG (reference sequence). The CDR3 extends over 12 amino acids.

The chain has TRBV24-1 and TRBJ1-1; 8 bases match TRBD1. This CDR3 has 19 amino acids. Trimming took 4 bases from V and 5 from J; bases not matched to a gene: 20. CDR1 is KGHDR and CDR2 is SFDVKD in the germline V gene. CDR3 in DNA: TGTGCCACCAGTGAAAGAGTCCAAGGACAGGGTTTATCGGAGACTGAAGCTTTCTTT. It specifies CATSERVQGQGLSETEAFF.

This sequence joins TRBV2 and TRBJ1-2; 11 bases match TRBD1. The CDR3 consists of 12 residues. Losses at the gene ends were 6 bases for V and 8 bases for J; bases not matched to a gene: 2. Germline-derived CDR1 and CDR2 are SNHLY and FYNNEI. DNA for the CDR3: TGTGCCAGCAGGGGGACAGGGGGAGGCTACACCTTC. It yields the protein CASRGTGGGYTF.

This sequence joins TRBV5-1 and TRBJ1-4, with 9 positions matching TRBD1. The CDR3 length is 15 residues. Germline lookup yields CDR1 SGHRS and CDR2 YFSETQ. The V segment lost 4 bases and the J segment 7 bases; nucleotides outside the gene matches: 8. The CDR3 DNA is TGCGCCAGCAGCGATGAACAGGGGGCTCGTGAAAAACTGTTTTTT. As protein: CASSDEQGAREKLFF.

CDR3 loop: CASSEQVQSPLHF. In DNA, the CDR3 is TGTGCCAGCTCGGAACAGGTACAATCACCCCTCCACTTT. This chain links TRBV2 with TRBJ1-6, with D tentatively TRBD1 (5 bases). V gave up 8 bases and J gave up 10 bases, with 15 bases separating them. The CDR3 length is 13 residues. From germline, CDR1 is SNHLY and CDR2 FYNNEI. Full variable domain (remainder filled in from reference TRBV2 and TRBJ1-6): EPEVTQTPSHQVTQMGQEVILRCVPISNHLYFYWYRQILGQKVEFLVSFYNNEISEKSEIFDDQFSVERPDGSNFTLKIRSTKLEDSAMYFCASSEQVQSPLHFGNGTRLTVT.

The J gene is TRBJ1-5, the V gene TRBV6-5, with D possibly being TRBD1 (5 bases). Trimming took 7 bases from V and 1 from J, leaving 14 bases between them. CDR1 and CDR2 from the germline V gene are MNHEY and SVGAGI. CDR3 size: 15 residues. The CDR3 coding sequence is TGTGCCAGCAAAAAAACGGGGACCAGCAATCAGCCCCAGCATTTT. Amino acids: CASKKTGTSNQPQHF.

CDR3 sequence: CASSRNPSGQANTQYF. CDR3 coding DNA: TGTGCCAGCAGTCGTAATCCCTCTGGACAGGCTAATACGCAGTATTTT. The chain carries TRBV6-2 or TRBV6-3 and TRBJ2-3; 7 bases are shared with TRBD1. The CDR3 totals 16 residues. V lost 5 bases and J lost 7; bases outside the gene matches: 15. Germline V gene sequence: CDR1 MNHEY, CDR2 SVGEGT.

This chain uses TRBV2 with TRBJ2-3, with D maybe TRBD2 (6 bases). CDR3 size: 12 residues. Trimming took 4 bases from V and 7 from J, leaving 9 bases between them. The V gene's germline CDR1 is SNHLY and CDR2 FYNNEI. The CDR3, as DNA: TGTGCCAGCAGTGCGGGGGAATATACGCAGTATTTT. As protein: CASSAGEYTQYF.

V gene TRBV7-6 combines with J gene TRBJ1-5, with D perhaps matching TRBD1 (5 bases). The germline gives CDR1 SGHVS, CDR2 FNYEAQ. The CDR3 spans 15 residues. V lost 3 bases to trimming and J lost 2 bases, with 11 bases between them. CDR3 sequence reads: CASSLGGVGNQPQHF. The CDR3 nucleotides read TGTGCCAGCAGCTTGGGGGGGGTCGGCAATCAGCCCCAGCATTTT.

This clone was seen just once. V gene TRBV6-5 combines with J gene TRBJ1-2, with D uncertain. The V gene lost 7 bases and the J gene lost 7 bases, with 16 bases spanning the gap. Germline CDR1 is MNHEY and CDR2 is SVGAGI. This CDR3 spans 13 amino acids. This chain's CDR3 is CASISHGVSGYTF. CDR3 nucleotide sequence: TGTGCCAGCATCTCGCACGGAGTTAGTGGCTACACCTTC.

The chain carries TRBV6-2 or TRBV6-3 and TRBJ2-5, with TRBD1 matching 8 bases. Germline lookup yields CDR1 MNHEY and CDR2 SVGEGT. J lost 1 base, V lost 6 bases, and 7 bases had no gene match. The CDR3 covers 15 residues. The CDR3 DNA is TGTGCCAGCAGCCCACTAGGGACAGGCCAAGAGACCCAGTACTTC. Amino acid sequence: CASSPLGTGQETQYF.

V is TRBV19 and J is TRBJ1-6, with D unclear. Germline V gives CDR1 LNHDA, CDR2 SQIVND (reference sequence). Trimming pared 6 bases from V and 0 bases from J, leaving 12 bases between. CDR3 length equals 16 residues. CDR3 sequence (DNA): TGTGCCAGTAGCCTCGGGGTTAGCTCCTATAATTCACCCCTCCACTTT. This translates into CASSLGVSSYNSPLHF.

The gene calls are TRBV7-2 and TRBJ1-6; TRBD1 is a possible D gene (5 bases). The germline V and J ends were trimmed by 4 bases and 8 bases, with 15 bases remaining between them. The CDR3 runs 15 residues. Germline-derived CDR1 and CDR2 are SGHTA and FQGNSA. The CDR3 reads CASSSNRFRDSPLHF. CDR3 DNA: TGTGCCAGCAGCTCGAACAGGTTCAGGGATTCACCCCTCCACTTT.

This chain uses TRBV7-2 with TRBJ1-3; D gene unclear. Germline CDR1 and CDR2: SGHTA and FQGNSA. This CDR3 spans 14 amino acids. The V end lost 3 bases, the J end lost 0 bases, and 6 bases lay between the germline ends. The CDR3 DNA sequence: TGTGCCAGCAGCTTGAGGTACTCTGGAAACACCATATATTTT. It is translated as CASSLRYSGNTIYF. Full variable domain (remainder filled in from reference TRBV7-2 and TRBJ1-3): GAGVSQSPSNKVTEKGKDVELRCDPISGHTALYWYRQSLGQGLEFLIYFQGNSAPDKSGLPSDRFSAERTGGSVSTLTIQRTQQEDSAVYLCASSLRYSGNTIYFGEGSWLTVV.

This chain links TRBV7-2 with TRBJ2-3; D ambiguous. Trimming took off 5 bases at V and 3 bases at J, with 6 bases between the two ends. In germline, CDR1 is SGHTA, CDR2 FQGNSA. This CDR3 comprises 12 residues. For the CDR3, the DNA is TGTGCCAGCAGCGTTACGACAGATACGCAGTATTTT. It yields the protein CASSVTTDTQYF.

This rearrangement joins TRBV3-1 (or the pseudogene TRBV3-2) to TRBJ1-5; D gene unclear. The CDR3 covers 13 residues. Germline CDR1 and CDR2: LGHDT and YNNKEL (reference sequence). Trimming shortened V by 1 base and J by 5 bases, and 6 bases separated the two germline ends. CDR3 loop: CASSQGRDQPQHF. CDR3 DNA: TGTGCCAGCAGCCAAGGGCGAGATCAGCCCCAGCATTTT.

There are a few counts of this clone. The chain has TRBV10-3 and TRBJ1-2; D perhaps matches TRBD1 (6 bases). Trimming took off 6 bases at V and 8 bases at J, with 13 bases between the two ends. Germline CDR1 and CDR2: ENHRY and SYGVKD. This CDR3 is built from 12 residues. Here the CDR3 reads CAISLQGRGYTF. For the CDR3, the DNA is TGTGCCATCAGCTTACAGGGAAGGGGCTACACCTTC.

The rearrangement uses TRBV6-2 or TRBV6-3 and TRBJ1-2; D remains ambiguous. The CDR3 covers 14 residues. Germline-derived CDR1 and CDR2 are MNHEY and SVGEGT. The germline V and J ends were trimmed by 0 bases and 7 bases, with 12 bases remaining between them. The CDR3 is CASSYSRAGIGYTF. DNA of the CDR3: TGTGCCAGCAGTTACTCGAGGGCAGGAATTGGCTACACCTTC.

Here the CDR3 DNA reads TGTGCCATCAGTGAGTCGACTAGTTCGGGGCAGTACTTC. Protein: CAISESTSSGQYF. This chain links TRBV10-3 with TRBJ2-7; TRBD2 is a possible D gene (6 bases). V lost 0 bases and J 9 bases, leaving 12 bases between the germline ends. This CDR3 has 13 residues. The germline gives CDR1 ENHRY, CDR2 SYGVKD.

The chain uses TRBV5-8 and TRBJ2-5; 9 bases line up with TRBD2. Germline V CDR1 and CDR2: SGHTS, YDEGEE. This CDR3 region has 14 residues. The ends lost 4 bases at V and 5 bases at J; junction bases unmatched: 6. CDR3 loop: CASSRGLASETQYF. The CDR3, as DNA: TGTGCCAGCAGCCGGGGACTAGCTTCTGAGACCCAGTACTTC.

The genes are TRBV4-3 and TRBJ1-2; D possibly corresponds to TRBD1 (5 bases). This CDR3 comprises 15 residues. Germline lookup yields CDR1 LGHNA and CDR2 YSLEER. Trimming took 1 base from V and 8 from J, leaving 17 bases between them. CDR3 sequence: CASSQGPPGYGGYTF. DNA for the CDR3: TGCGCCAGCAGCCAAGGTCCCCCAGGGTACGGGGGCTACACCTTC.

Here the CDR3 DNA reads TGTGCCAGCAGTGTTGGGACAGGGGGTGGCTATGGCTACACCTTC. This encodes CASSVGTGGGYGYTF. The chain recombines TRBV6-4 with TRBJ1-2; 11 bases agree with TRBD1. Germline V CDR1 and CDR2: MRHNA, SNTAGT. The ends lost 4 bases at V and 4 bases at J; junction bases unmatched: 5. The CDR3 contains 15 residues.

This clone appeared a single time. V usage is TRBV27 and J usage is TRBJ1-4; 8 bases map to TRBD1. The CDR3 is 15 residues long. V was clipped by 5 bases and J by 4 bases; unmatched bases: 6. Per germline, CDR1 MNHEY and CDR2 SMNVEV (reference sequence). The chain's CDR3 is CASSPRTGFNEKLFF. For the CDR3, the DNA is TGTGCCAGCAGTCCTAGGACAGGGTTTAATGAAAAACTGTTTTTT.

The table lists this clone with a few counts. The chain links TRBV5-6 to TRBJ1-1; weak D call: TRBD1 (6 bases). Germline V lookup: CDR1 SGHDT, CDR2 YYEEEE. The CDR3 runs 17 residues. Trimming took off 1 base at V and 4 bases at J, with 20 bases between the two ends. The CDR3 DNA reads as TGTGCCAGCAGCTTGCTGAAGGGGGAGGCGGGGACCACTGAAGCTTTCTTT. As protein: CASSLLKGEAGTTEAFF.

This chain uses TRBV29-1 with TRBJ2-1; 10 bases match TRBD1. V shed 8 bases and J 8 bases; nucleotides not matched to a gene: 12. This CDR3 contains 14 residues. CDR1 and CDR2 (germline): SQVTM, ANQGSEA. The CDR3: CSTSPGTGAHEQFF. The CDR3 DNA is TGCAGCACAAGTCCCGGGACAGGGGCCCATGAGCAGTTCTTC.